Shown below are 24 T cell receptor beta chains from a single sample sequenced in a study of regulatory dendritic cells for organ transplantation. TCRdb's copy holds only in-frame clones and misses some; the assay was immunoSEQ multiplex PCR. The repertoire has nearly 30,000 clones, around 79% of them found once; the top ten carry 2% to 2.5%. Material: memory CD4+ T cells from blood. The sample's subset: CD45RO+ memory T cells. The receptors were gathered from a human donor in good health.

This chain connects TRBV5-4 to TRBJ1-2; TRBD1 matches 8 bases. V lost 1 base, J lost 8 bases, and 7 bases stayed unmatched. In germline, CDR1 is SGHNT, CDR2 YYREEE (reference sequence). CDR3 length equals 14 residues. CDR3 DNA sequence: TGTGCCAGCAGCTTGTCGCAGGGGGCTAGAGGCTACACCTTC. This gives the protein CASSLSQGARGYTF.

The rearrangement links TRBV5-4 to TRBJ2-6; D uncertain. The CDR3 spans 15 residues. CDR1 SGHNT and CDR2 YYREEE come from the germline V gene (reference sequence). V shed 2 bases and J shed 1 base, with 7 bases lying between them. In DNA form, the CDR3 reads TGTGCCAGCAGCTTAACTCAATCTGGGGCCAACGTCCTGACTTTC. Translated, it gives CASSLTQSGANVLTF.

The genes are TRBV2 and TRBJ2-5; 11 nucleotides align to TRBD1. After removal of 3 bases from V and 5 bases from J, the junction contained 8 bases not matched to a gene. The CDR3 spans 16 residues. The germline V gene encodes CDR1 SNHLY and CDR2 FYNNEI. In DNA, the CDR3 is TGTGCCAGCAGTGACTTCGGGACAGGGGGTAGCGAGACCCAGTACTTC. Protein product: CASSDFGTGGSETQYF.

The chain has TRBV7-2 and TRBJ2-5, with D perhaps TRBD2 (6 bases). V lost 5 bases and J lost 9, with 16 bases in between. The germline gives CDR1 SGHTA, CDR2 FQGNSA. CDR3 length equals 13 residues. The CDR3 loop is CASSPDRGMPQYF. CDR3 nucleotide sequence: TGTGCCAGCAGCCCGGACCGCGGGATGCCCCAGTACTTC.

The chain has TRBV5-1 and TRBJ2-1; D call uncertain. CDR1 SGHRS and CDR2 YFSETQ come from the germline V gene. V gave up 0 bases and J gave up 15 bases, with 16 bases separating them. This CDR3 region has 13 residues. CDR3 sequence (DNA): TGCGCCAGCAGCTTGGCCGCCCCCGATAGACTGTTCTTC. Translating gives CASSLAAPDRLFF.

The genes are TRBV2 and TRBJ1-5, with unresolved D. The germline V gene encodes CDR1 SNHLY and CDR2 FYNNEI. V was trimmed by 0 bases and J by 5 bases, leaving 11 bases between them. This CDR3 region has 15 residues. CDR3 amino acids: CASSEALSRDQPQHF. The CDR3 coding sequence is TGTGCCAGCAGTGAAGCGCTGAGCAGAGATCAGCCCCAGCATTTT.

The rearrangement links TRBV10-3 to TRBJ2-7, with 10 bases aligning to TRBD1. The CDR3 runs to 15 residues. The trim removed 3 bases at V and 2 bases at J, leaving 4 bases unmatched. Germline V gene lookup returns CDR1 ENHRY and CDR2 SYGVKD. CDR3 DNA sequence: TGTGCCATCAGTGATGGGGACAGGGGTACCTACGAGCAGTACTTC. Translation gives CAISDGDRGTYEQYF.

The chain links TRBV2 to TRBJ2-2; 8 nucleotides agree with TRBD2. Germline CDR1 SNHLY, CDR2 FYNNEI. The CDR3 totals 16 residues. V lost 3 bases to trimming and J lost 0 bases; unmatched junction nucleotides: 3. Written as DNA, the CDR3 is TGTGCCAGCAGTGACGGCGGGGGGACGAACACCGGGGAGCTGTTTTTT. It specifies CASSDGGGTNTGELFF.

V and J are TRBV27 and TRBJ2-7, with 9 nucleotides matching TRBD2. The CDR3 loop spans 14 amino acids. In germline, CDR1 is MNHEY, CDR2 SMNVEV (reference sequence). With 5 bases clipped from V and 3 bases from J, the junction kept 5 bases outside the gene matches. The CDR3 sequence: CASSPGTSLYEQYF. CDR3 nucleotide sequence: TGTGCCAGCAGTCCCGGGACTAGCCTCTACGAGCAGTACTTC.

The V gene is TRBV7-2, the J gene TRBJ1-4; D is unclear. The CDR3 runs 13 residues. Germline V CDR1 and CDR2: SGHTA, FQGNSA. The V end was cut by 5 bases, the J end by 7 bases, with 11 bases between. CDR3 in amino acids: CASSPHNREKLFF. CDR3 DNA: TGTGCCAGCAGCCCACATAACCGTGAAAAACTGTTTTTT.

The chain employs TRBV7-6 and TRBJ1-4, with 7 positions matching TRBD1. This CDR3 has 14 amino acids. CDR1 and CDR2 (germline): SGHVS, FNYEAQ. Germline trimming cut 0 bases from V and 8 bases from J; bases unmatched to any gene: 3. The CDR3 region is CASSLAGGEEKLFF. The CDR3 DNA is TGTGCCAGCAGCTTAGCAGGGGGCGAAGAAAAACTGTTTTTT. The full variable domain, rest sourced from reference TRBV7-6 and TRBJ1-4, is GAGVSQSPRYKVTKRGQDVALRCDPISGHVSLYWYRQALGQGPEFLTYFNYEAQQDKSGLPNDRFSAERPEGSISTLTIQRTEQRDSAMYRCASSLAGGEEKLFFGSGTQLSVL.

In this sample, this clone turned up once. The gene calls are TRBV4-1 and TRBJ2-5; D is perhaps TRBD1 or TRBD2 (5 bases each). The CDR3 is 15 residues long. Trimming removed 1 base from V and 7 bases from J, with 16 bases in between. The germline V gene encodes CDR1 MGHRA and CDR2 YSYEKL. Written as DNA, the CDR3 is TGCGCCAGCAGCCAAGCCGGGACCGCGGGCTGGACCCAGTACTTC. It specifies CASSQAGTAGWTQYF.

CDR3 DNA sequence: TGTGCCAGCAGCACGGATCCAGATTCACCCCTCCACTTT. Residues: CASSTDPDSPLHF. The V call is TRBV5-5, the J call TRBJ1-6; D gene ambiguous. CDR1 and CDR2 from the germline V gene are SGHKS and YYEKEE (reference sequence). V was trimmed by 4 bases and J by 8 bases, leaving 10 bases between them. This CDR3 is built from 13 residues.

This chain links TRBV19 with TRBJ1-5; no firm D call. Germline CDR1 reads LNHDA; CDR2 reads SQIVND (reference sequence). The V gene lost 4 bases and the J gene lost 8 bases, with 9 bases spanning the gap. The CDR3 loop spans 12 amino acids. The DNA for the CDR3 is TGTGCCAGTAGTAATCGCGGGAAGCCCCAGCATTTT. This encodes CASSNRGKPQHF.

The chain combines TRBV5-4 with TRBJ1-1; tentative D call: TRBD1 (6 bases). In germline, CDR1 is SGHNT, CDR2 YYREEE (reference sequence). Trimming left V 3 bases short and J 4 bases short, with 16 bases between. CDR3 length: 15 residues. The CDR3 coding sequence is TGTGCCAGCAGCTCGCCCCAGGGGCTGGGCACTGAAGCTTTCTTT. This sequence encodes CASSSPQGLGTEAFF.

J is TRBJ1-2 and V is TRBV7-2, with D possibly TRBD1 on 5 matching bases. The germline V gene encodes CDR1 SGHTA and CDR2 FQGNSA. Trimming cost V 4 bases and J 4 bases, with 16 bases left between them. The CDR3 consists of 15 residues. CDR3: CASSSRARVGYGYTF. DNA for the CDR3: TGTGCCAGCAGCTCCAGGGCTAGGGTTGGCTATGGCTACACCTTC. The whole variable domain, remainder taken from reference TRBV7-2 and TRBJ1-2, is GAGVSQSPSNKVTEKGKDVELRCDPISGHTALYWYRQSLGQGLEFLIYFQGNSAPDKSGLPSDRFSAERTGGSVSTLTIQRTQQEDSAVYLCASSSRARVGYGYTFGSGTRLTVV.

This clone was seen only a few times. The chain uses TRBV7-8 and TRBJ2-7, with TRBD1 identical over 8 bases. Germline V gives CDR1 SGHVS, CDR2 FQNEAQ. The length of the CDR3 is 14 residues. V shed 4 bases, J shed 4 bases, and the junction held 6 bases outside the gene matches. Here the CDR3 reads CASSSDRELYEQYF. CDR3 bases: TGTGCCAGCAGCTCGGACAGGGAACTTTACGAGCAGTACTTC.

The chain recombines TRBV6-7 with TRBJ2-7, with D possibly matching TRBD2 (5 bases). TRBV6-7 is placed among ORFs of uncertain function. The germline V and J ends were trimmed by 4 bases and 3 bases, with 19 bases remaining between them. The CDR3 spans 16 residues. The CDR3 DNA reads as TGTGCCAGCAGTTCAAACTGCAAGGGCCGGGACTACGAGCAGTACTTC. Its protein product is CASSSNCKGRDYEQYF.

A single count supports this clone. The CDR3 coding sequence is TGTGCCACCAGCAGCCGGGGGGCGCGCGGAGCTTTCTTT. Amino acid sequence: CATSSRGARGAFF. This chain connects TRBV15 to TRBJ1-1; perhaps TRBD1 as D (6 bases). The germline V and J ends were trimmed by 3 bases and 10 bases, with 15 bases remaining between them. CDR1 is LNHNV, CDR2 YYDKDF, per germline (reference sequence). CDR3 size: 13 residues.

The J gene is TRBJ2-3, the V gene TRBV6-5; tentatively, D is TRBD2 (5 bases). The CDR3 spans 14 residues. The germline gives CDR1 MNHEY, CDR2 SVGAGI. V was cut by 4 bases and J by 5 bases, with 13 bases left in between. CDR3 DNA sequence: TGTGCCAGCAGTTTTACCGGGGTCAGAGATACGCAGTATTTT. It yields the protein CASSFTGVRDTQYF.

The CDR3 reads CASSLGSGFDTQYF. The CDR3 DNA reads TGTGCCAGCAGCTTAGGGAGCGGATTTGATACGCAGTATTTT. The V call is TRBV11-3, the J call TRBJ2-3, with D possibly TRBD2 on 5 matching bases. CDR1 is SGHNT, CDR2 YENEEA, per germline. The CDR3 spans 14 residues. V lost 1 base and J 6 bases, leaving 11 bases between the germline ends.

V is TRBV2 and J is TRBJ2-1; the match to TRBD2 covers 8 bases. Looked up from germline, CDR1 is SNHLY and CDR2 is FYNNEI. The J segment lost 8 bases and the V segment lost 6 bases, leaving 6 bases of the junction unmatched. CDR3 length: 13 residues. CDR3 nucleotide sequence: TGTGCCAGCAGGGGAGGGACTAGAGATGAGCAGTTCTTC. It codes for CASRGGTRDEQFF.

The chain combines TRBV6-6 with TRBJ1-1; unclear D gene. This CDR3 has 11 residues. V was shortened by 6 bases and J by 6 bases, with 8 bases between the two germline ends. Germline V gene data show CDR1 as MNHNY and CDR2 as SVGAGI (reference sequence). CDR3 DNA sequence: TGTGCCAGCAGAAACGGAGCTGAAGCTTTCTTT. This codes for CASRNGAEAFF.

The V gene is TRBV6-5, the J gene TRBJ2-3; D might be TRBD2 (5 bases). V was trimmed by 7 bases and J by 6 bases, leaving 8 bases between them. Per the germline V gene, CDR1 is MNHEY and CDR2 is SVGAGI. The CDR3 consists of 11 residues. This chain's CDR3 is CASTERDTQYF. DNA for the CDR3: TGTGCCAGCACTGAGCGGGATACGCAGTATTTT.